Below are 4 T cell receptor beta chains sequenced from a single sample in a study of Tregs in tolerant kidney transplant recipients. This table comes from immunoSEQ multiplex PCR, and its TCRdb copy is limited to in-frame clones, with some not included. The table lists about 240,000 clones, around 82% of them singletons. Sequencing used CD4+ T cells from blood. Every receptor here comes from a human donor in good health.

As regards this clone: A junction boundary mismatches the germline segment, possibly from a read error. V is TRBV7-9 and J is TRBJ2-7, with D possibly TRBD1 on 6 matching bases. The CDR3 is 16 residues long. Germline V gene lookup returns CDR1 SEHNR and CDR2 FQNEAQ (reference sequence). The DNA of the CDR3 is TGTGCCAGCAGTTTAGGTGGGGGCGTTGGGTCCTACGAGCAGTACTTC. Protein sequence: CASSLGGGVGSYEQYF.

V and J are TRBV10-3 and TRBJ1-1; the D gene is possibly TRBD1 (5 bases). V was shortened by 6 bases and J by 3 bases, with 11 bases between the two germline ends. Germline V gene lookup returns CDR1 ENHRY and CDR2 SYGVKD. This CDR3 has 13 amino acids. The CDR3 bases are TGTGCCATCAGGGGGGGTGGGTACACTGAAGCTTTCTTT. This translates into CAIRGGGYTEAFF.

V usage is TRBV5-6 and J usage is TRBJ2-2, with TRBD2 as a possible D gene (6 bases). Per germline, CDR1 SGHDT and CDR2 YYEEEE. The CDR3 is 15 amino acids. V was shortened by 2 bases and J by 7 bases, with 15 bases between the two germline ends. CDR3 region: CASSFGLAQGGELFF. CDR3 coding DNA: TGTGCCAGCAGCTTCGGGCTAGCGCAGGGCGGGGAGCTGTTTTTT.

The chain carries TRBV27 and TRBJ2-5; D is perhaps TRBD1 or TRBD2 (5 bases each). The CDR3 runs to 16 residues. Germline CDR1 and CDR2: MNHEY and SMNVEV (reference sequence). Trimming took off 3 bases at V and 5 bases at J, with 19 bases between the two ends. The CDR3: CASSFGGPSRFETQYF. In DNA, the CDR3 is TGTGCCAGCAGTTTTGGGGGACCCTCTCGTTTCGAGACCCAGTACTTC.